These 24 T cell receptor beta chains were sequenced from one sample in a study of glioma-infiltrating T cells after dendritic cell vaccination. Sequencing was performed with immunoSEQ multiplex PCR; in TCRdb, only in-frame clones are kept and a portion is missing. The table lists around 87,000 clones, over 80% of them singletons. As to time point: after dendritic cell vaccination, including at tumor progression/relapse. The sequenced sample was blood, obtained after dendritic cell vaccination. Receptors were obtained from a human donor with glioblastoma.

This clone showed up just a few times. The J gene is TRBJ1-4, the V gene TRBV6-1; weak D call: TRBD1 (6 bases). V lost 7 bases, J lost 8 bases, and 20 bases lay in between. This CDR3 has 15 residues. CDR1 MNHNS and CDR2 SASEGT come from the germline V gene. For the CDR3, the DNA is TGTGCCAGCACCCTTTGGGGGCCTTCCGGGGAAAAACTGTTTTTT. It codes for CASTLWGPSGEKLFF.

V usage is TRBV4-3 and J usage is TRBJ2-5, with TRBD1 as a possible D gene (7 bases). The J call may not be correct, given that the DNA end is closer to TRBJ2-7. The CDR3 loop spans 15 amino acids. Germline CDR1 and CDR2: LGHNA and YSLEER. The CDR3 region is CASSQQEGQSYEQYF. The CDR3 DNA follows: TGCGCCAGCAGCCAACAGGAGGGACAGTCCTACGAGCAGTACTTC.

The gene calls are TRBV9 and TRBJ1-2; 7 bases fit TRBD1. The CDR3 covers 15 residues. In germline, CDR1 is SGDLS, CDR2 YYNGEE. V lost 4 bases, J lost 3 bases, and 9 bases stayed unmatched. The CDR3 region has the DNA TGTGCCAGCAGCCCAACGGACAGGAATGACTATGGCTACACCTTC. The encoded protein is CASSPTDRNDYGYTF.

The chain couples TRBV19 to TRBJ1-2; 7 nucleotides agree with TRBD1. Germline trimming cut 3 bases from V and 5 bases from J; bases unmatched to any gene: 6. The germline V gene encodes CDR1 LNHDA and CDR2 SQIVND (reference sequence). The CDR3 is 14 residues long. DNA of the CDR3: TGTGCCAGTAGTATGCGACAGGGAGATTATGGCTACACCTTC. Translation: CASSMRQGDYGYTF.

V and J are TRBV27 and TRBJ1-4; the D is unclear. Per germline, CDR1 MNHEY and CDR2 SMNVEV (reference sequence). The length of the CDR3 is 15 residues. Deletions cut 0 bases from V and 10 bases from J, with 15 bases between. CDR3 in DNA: TGTGCCAGCAGTTTATCCCCGGAGGGTCGGGCAAAACTGTTTTTT. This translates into CASSLSPEGRAKLFF.

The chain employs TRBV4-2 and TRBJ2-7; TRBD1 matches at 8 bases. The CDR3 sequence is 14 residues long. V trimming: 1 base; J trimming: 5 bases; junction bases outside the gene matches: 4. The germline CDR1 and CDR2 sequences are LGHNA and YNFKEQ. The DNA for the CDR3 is TGTGCCAGCAGCCAAGGGACAGGGATCAACGAGCAGTACTTC. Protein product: CASSQGTGINEQYF.

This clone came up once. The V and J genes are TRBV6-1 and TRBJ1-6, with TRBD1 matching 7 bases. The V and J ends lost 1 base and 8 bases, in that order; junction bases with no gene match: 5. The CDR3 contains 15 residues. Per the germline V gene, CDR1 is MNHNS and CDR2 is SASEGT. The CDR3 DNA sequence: TGTGCCAGCAGTGAAGGACAGGGTGGTTATTCACCCCTCCACTTT. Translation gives CASSEGQGGYSPLHF.

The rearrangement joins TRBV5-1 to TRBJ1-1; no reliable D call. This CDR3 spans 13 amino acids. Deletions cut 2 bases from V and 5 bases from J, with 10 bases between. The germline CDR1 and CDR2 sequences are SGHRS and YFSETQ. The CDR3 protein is CASSLSTGTEAFF. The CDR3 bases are TGCGCCAGCAGCTTATCGACGGGGACTGAAGCTTTCTTT. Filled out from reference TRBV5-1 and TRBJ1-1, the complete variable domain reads KAGVTQTPRYLIKTRGQQVTLSCSPISGHRSVSWYQQTPGQGLQFLFEYFSETQRNKGNFPGRFSGRQFSNSRSEMNVSTLELGDSALYLCASSLSTGTEAFFGQGTRLTVV.

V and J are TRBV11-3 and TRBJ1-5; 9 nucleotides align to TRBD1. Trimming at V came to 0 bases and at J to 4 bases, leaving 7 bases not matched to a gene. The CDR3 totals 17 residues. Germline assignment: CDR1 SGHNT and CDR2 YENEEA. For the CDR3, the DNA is TGTGCCAGCAGCTTAGAAGGGACAGGGAGGGAGAATCAGCCCCAGCATTTT. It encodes CASSLEGTGRENQPQHF. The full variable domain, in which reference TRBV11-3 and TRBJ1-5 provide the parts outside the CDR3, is EAGVVQSPRYKIIEKKQPVAFWCNPISGHNTLYWYLQNLGQGPELLIRYENEEAVDDSQLPKDRFSAERLKGVDSTLKIQPAELGDSAVYLCASSLEGTGRENQPQHFGDGTRLSIL.

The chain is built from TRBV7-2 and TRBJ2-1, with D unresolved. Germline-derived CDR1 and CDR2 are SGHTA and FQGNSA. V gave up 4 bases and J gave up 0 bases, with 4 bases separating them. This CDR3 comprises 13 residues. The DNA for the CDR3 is TGTGCCAGCAGCTCAGACTCCTACAATGAGCAGTTCTTC. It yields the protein CASSSDSYNEQFF.

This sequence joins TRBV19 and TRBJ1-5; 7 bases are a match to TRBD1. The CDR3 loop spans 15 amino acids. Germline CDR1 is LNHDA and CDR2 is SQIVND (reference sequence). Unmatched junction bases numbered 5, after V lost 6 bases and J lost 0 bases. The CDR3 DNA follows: TGTGCCAGTAGGTGGACAGGCGATAGCAATCAGCCCCAGCATTTT. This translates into CASRWTGDSNQPQHF.

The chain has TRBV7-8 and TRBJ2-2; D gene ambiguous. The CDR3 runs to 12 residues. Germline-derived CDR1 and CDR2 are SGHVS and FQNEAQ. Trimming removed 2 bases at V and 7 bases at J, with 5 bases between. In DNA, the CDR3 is TGTGCCAGCAGCTTAAGCCACGGGGAGCTGTTTTTT. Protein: CASSLSHGELFF.

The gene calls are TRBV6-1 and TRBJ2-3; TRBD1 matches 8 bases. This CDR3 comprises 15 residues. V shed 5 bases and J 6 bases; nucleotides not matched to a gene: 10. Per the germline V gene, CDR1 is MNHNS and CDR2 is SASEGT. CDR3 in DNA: TGTGCCAGCAGTTTCGGACAGGGAGATGAGGATACGCAGTATTTT. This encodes CASSFGQGDEDTQYF.

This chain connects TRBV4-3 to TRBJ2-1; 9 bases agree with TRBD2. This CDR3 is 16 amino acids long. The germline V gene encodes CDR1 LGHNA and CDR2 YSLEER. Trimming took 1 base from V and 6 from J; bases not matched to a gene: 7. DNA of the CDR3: TGCGCCAGCAGCCAAGTCAGCGGGGGGCCCGGCAATGAGCAGTTCTTC. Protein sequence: CASSQVSGGPGNEQFF.

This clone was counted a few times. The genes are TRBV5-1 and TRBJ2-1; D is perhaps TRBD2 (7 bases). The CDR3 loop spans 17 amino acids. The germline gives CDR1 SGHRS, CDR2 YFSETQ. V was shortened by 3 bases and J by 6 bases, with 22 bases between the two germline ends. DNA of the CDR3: TGCGCCAGCAGCTCCGAGGGGGGGAGCCAAAGGCTCAATGAGCAGTTCTTC. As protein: CASSSEGGSQRLNEQFF.

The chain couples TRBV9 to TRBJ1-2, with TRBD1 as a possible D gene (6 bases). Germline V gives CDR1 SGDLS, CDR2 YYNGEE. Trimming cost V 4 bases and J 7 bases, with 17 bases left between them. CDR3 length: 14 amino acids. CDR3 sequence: CASSQNREKGGYTF. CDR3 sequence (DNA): TGTGCCAGCAGCCAGAACAGGGAGAAGGGTGGCTACACCTTC.

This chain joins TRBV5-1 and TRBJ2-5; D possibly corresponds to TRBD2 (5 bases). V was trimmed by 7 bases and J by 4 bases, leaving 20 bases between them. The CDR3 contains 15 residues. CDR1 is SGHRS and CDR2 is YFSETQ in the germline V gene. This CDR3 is CASQQLTGGSETQYF. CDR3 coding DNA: TGCGCCAGCCAGCAGCTTACGGGCGGGTCAGAGACCCAGTACTTC.

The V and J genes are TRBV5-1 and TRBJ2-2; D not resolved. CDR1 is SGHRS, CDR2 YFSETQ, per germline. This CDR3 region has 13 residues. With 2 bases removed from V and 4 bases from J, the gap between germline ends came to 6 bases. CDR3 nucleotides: TGCGCCAGCAGCTTCACGAGCACCGGGGAGCTGTTTTTT. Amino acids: CASSFTSTGELFF.

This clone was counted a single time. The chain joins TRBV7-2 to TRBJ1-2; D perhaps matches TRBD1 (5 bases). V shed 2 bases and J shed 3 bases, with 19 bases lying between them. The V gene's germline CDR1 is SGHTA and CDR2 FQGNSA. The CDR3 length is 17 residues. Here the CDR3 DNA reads TGTGCCAGCAGCTTAATCAAGGGGCTAGAGCGTTACTATGGCTACACCTTC. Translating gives CASSLIKGLERYYGYTF.

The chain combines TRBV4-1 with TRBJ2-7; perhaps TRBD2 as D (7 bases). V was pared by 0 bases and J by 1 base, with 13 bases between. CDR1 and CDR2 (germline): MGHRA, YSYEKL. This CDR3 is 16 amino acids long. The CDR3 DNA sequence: TGCGCCAGCAGCCAAGATGGCGGGGGCACTTCCTACGAGCAGTACTTC. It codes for CASSQDGGGTSYEQYF.

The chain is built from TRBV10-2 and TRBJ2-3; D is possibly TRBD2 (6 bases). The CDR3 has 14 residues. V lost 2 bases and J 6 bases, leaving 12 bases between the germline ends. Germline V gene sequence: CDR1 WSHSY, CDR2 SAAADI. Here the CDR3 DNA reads TGCGCCAGCAGTGAGGCTAGCGTTACGGATACGCAGTATTTT. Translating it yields CASSEASVTDTQYF.

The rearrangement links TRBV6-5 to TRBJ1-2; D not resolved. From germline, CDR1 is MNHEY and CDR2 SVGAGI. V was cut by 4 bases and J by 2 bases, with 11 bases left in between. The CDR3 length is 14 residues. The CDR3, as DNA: TGTGCCAGCAGTTCGCAGTACCAGAACTATGGCTACACCTTC. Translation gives CASSSQYQNYGYTF.

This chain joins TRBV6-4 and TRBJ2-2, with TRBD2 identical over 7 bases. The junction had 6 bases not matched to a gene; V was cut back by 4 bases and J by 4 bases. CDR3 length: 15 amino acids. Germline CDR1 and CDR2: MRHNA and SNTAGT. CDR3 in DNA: TGTGCCAGCAGTGTAGACGGGGGGACCACCGGGGAGCTGTTTTTT. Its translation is CASSVDGGTTGELFF.

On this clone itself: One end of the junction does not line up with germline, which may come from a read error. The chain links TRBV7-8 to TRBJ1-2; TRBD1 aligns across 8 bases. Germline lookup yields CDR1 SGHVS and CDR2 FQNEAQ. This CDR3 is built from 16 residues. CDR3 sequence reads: CASTTGQGPDLGGYTF. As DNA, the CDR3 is TGTGCAAGCACTACTGGACAGGGACCGGACCTGGGCGGCTACACCTTC.